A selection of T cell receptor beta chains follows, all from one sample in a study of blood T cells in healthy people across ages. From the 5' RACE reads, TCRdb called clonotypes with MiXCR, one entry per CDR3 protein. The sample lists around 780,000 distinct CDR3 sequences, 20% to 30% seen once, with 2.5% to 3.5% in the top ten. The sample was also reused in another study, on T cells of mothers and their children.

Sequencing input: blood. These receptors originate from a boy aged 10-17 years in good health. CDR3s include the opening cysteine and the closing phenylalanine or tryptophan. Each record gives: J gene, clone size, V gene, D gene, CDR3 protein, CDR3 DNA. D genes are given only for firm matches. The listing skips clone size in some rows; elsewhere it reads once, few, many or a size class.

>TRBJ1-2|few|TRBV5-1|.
CASRPRLGESNTF
TGCGCCAGCAGGCCACGGCTCGGGGAATCTAACACCTTC
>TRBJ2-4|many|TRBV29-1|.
CSVEDRGSSAKNIQYF
TGCAGCGTTGAAGATCGGGGGTCGTCGGCCAAAAACATTCAGTACTTC
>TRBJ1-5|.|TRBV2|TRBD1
CASGWGQGGNQPQHF
TGTGCCAGCGGATGGGGACAGGGGGGCAATCAGCCCCAGCATTTT
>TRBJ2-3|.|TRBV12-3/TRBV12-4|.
CATSPVTPEDTQYF
TGTGCCACATCCCCCGTGACACCGGAGGATACGCAGTATTTT
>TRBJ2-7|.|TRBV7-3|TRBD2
CASSSVLTRTSGVRCEQYF
TGTGCCAGCAGCTCAGTGCTCACCCGGACTAGCGGGGTGAGATGCGAGCAGTACTTC
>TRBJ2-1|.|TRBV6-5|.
CASSYGPNLAHNEQFF
TGTGCCAGCAGTTACGGTCCGAATTTAGCCCACAATGAGCAGTTCTTC
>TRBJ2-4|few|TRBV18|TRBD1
CASSPGQAKDIQYF
TGTGCCAGCTCACCGGGACAGGCCAAGGACATTCAGTACTTC
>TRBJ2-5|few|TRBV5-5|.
CASTYSFQETQYF
TGTGCCAGCACGTACAGTTTCCAAGAGACCCAGTACTTC
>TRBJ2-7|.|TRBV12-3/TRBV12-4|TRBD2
CASSLEGESSGASSYEQYF
TGTGCCAGCAGTTTAGAAGGGGAGTCTAGCGGGGCCAGCTCCTACGAGCAGTACTTC
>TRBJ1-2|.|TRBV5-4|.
CASSLYGAPGYTF
TGTGCCAGCAGCTTGTACGGGGCGCCTGGCTACACCTTC
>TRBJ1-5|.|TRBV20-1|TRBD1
CSARQTGGNQPQHF
TGCAGTGCTAGACAGACAGGGGGCAATCAGCCCCAGCATTTT
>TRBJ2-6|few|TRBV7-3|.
CASSPTAISGANVLTF
TGTGCCAGCAGTCCTACAGCGATCTCTGGGGCCAACGTCCTGACTTTC
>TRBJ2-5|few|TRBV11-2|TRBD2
CASSARAGGPETQYF
TGTGCCAGCAGCGCACGAGCGGGGGGGCCGGAGACCCAGTACTTC
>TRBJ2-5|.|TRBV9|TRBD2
CASSVGSGGAETQYF
TGTGCCAGCAGCGTAGGCAGCGGGGGGGCAGAGACCCAGTACTTC
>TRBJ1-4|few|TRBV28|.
CASSLGDWAEKLFF
TGTGCCAGCAGTTTAGGCGACTGGGCGGAAAAACTGTTTTTT
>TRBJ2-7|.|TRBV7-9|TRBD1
CASSSTGTGVAYEQYF
TGTGCCAGCAGCTCCACCGGGACAGGGGTGGCCTACGAGCAGTACTTC
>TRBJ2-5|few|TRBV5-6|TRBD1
CASSLAKLGQRQETQYF
TGTGCCAGCAGCTTGGCCAAGTTGGGACAGCGTCAAGAGACCCAGTACTTC
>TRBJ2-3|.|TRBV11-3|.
CASSVRAGDTQYF
TGTGCCAGCAGCGTAAGGGCCGGTGATACGCAGTATTTT
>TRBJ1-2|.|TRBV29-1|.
CSAHPGVDGYTF
TGCAGCGCTCACCCGGGGGTGGATGGCTACACCTTC
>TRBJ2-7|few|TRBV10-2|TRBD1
CASQGQGYEQYF
TGCGCCAGTCAAGGACAGGGATACGAGCAGTACTTC
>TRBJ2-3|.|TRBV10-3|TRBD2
CAIRGTSGGSTDTQYF
TGTGCCATCAGGGGGACTAGCGGGGGGAGCACAGATACGCAGTATTTT
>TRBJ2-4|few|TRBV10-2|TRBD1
CASRTTGATAKNIQYF
TGCGCCAGCAGAACCACAGGGGCGACAGCCAAAAACATTCAGTACTTC
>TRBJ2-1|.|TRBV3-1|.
CASSPVGLSYNEQFF
TGTGCCAGCAGCCCCGTGGGCCTCTCCTACAATGAGCAGTTCTTC
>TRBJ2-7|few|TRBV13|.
CASSLQTTATHYEQYF
TGTGCCAGCAGCTTACAAACGACAGCCACGCACTACGAGCAGTACTTC
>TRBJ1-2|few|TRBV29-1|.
CSVFSAVNYGYTF
TGCAGCGTGTTCTCAGCAGTAAACTATGGCTACACCTTC
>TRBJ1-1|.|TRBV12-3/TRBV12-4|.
CASSPGAGGKAFF
TGTGCCAGCAGTCCCGGGGCCGGGGGAAAAGCTTTCTTT
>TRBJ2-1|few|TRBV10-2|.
CASSESIARESYNEQFF
TGCGCCAGCAGTGAGTCGATTGCCAGGGAATCCTACAATGAGCAGTTCTTC
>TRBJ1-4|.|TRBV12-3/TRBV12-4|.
CASSLLRREKLFF
TGTGCCAGCAGTTTGTTGAGGAGAGAAAAACTGTTTTTT
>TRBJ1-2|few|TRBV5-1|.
CASSLAGTGTGRGYTF
TGCGCCAGCAGCTTGGCCGGGACGGGGACGGGTCGTGGCTACACCTTC
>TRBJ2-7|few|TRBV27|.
CASGKTESYEQYF
TGTGCCAGCGGTAAGACAGAATCCTACGAGCAGTACTTC
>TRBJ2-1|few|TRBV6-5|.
CASSYSGKGRENEQFF
TGTGCCAGCAGTTACTCGGGGAAGGGGAGAGAAAATGAGCAGTTCTTC
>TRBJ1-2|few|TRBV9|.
CASSVDTGAGYTF
TGTGCCAGCAGCGTAGATACGGGGGCCGGCTACACCTTC
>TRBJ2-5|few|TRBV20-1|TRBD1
CSATPGQGTETQYF
TGCAGTGCTACCCCGGGACAGGGGACAGAGACCCAGTACTTC
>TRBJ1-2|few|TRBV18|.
CASSPLTGKPNYGYTF
TGTGCCAGCTCACCACTTACAGGGAAACCTAACTATGGCTACACCTTC